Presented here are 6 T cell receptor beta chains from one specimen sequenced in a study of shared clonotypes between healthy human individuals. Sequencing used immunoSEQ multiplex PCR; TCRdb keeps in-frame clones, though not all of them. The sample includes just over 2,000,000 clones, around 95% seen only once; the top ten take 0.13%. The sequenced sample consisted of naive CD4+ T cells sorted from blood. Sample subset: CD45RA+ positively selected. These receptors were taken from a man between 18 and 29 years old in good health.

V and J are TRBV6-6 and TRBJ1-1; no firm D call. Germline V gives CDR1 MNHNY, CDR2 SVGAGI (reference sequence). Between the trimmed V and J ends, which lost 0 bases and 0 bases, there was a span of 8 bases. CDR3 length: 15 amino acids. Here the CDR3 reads CASSYSSQLNTEAFF. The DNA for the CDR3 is TGTGCCAGCAGTTACTCTAGCCAGTTGAACACTGAAGCTTTCTTT.

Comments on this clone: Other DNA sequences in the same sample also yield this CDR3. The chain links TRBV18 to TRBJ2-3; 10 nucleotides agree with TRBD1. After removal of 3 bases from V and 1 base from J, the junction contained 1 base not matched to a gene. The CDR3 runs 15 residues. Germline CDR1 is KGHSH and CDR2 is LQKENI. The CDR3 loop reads CASSPGTGGTDTQYF. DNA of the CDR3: TGTGCCAGCTCACCCGGGACAGGGGGCACAGATACGCAGTATTTT.

This chain's CDR3 is CATRTVINSPLHF. Written as DNA, the CDR3 is TGTGCCACCCGGACAGTAATTAATTCACCCCTCCACTTT. The rearrangement joins TRBV7-2 to TRBJ1-6, with a tentative D call TRBD1 (6 bases). The CDR3 is 13 amino acids. Per the germline V gene, CDR1 is SGHTA and CDR2 is FQGNSA. The V end was cut by 10 bases, the J end by 6 bases, with 13 bases between.

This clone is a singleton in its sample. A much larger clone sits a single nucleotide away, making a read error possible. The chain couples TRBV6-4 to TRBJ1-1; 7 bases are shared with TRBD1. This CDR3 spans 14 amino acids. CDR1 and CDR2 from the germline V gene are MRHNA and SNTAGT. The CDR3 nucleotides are TGTGTCAGCAGCGCCGGACAGGTGAACACTGAAGCTTTCTTT. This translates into CVSSAGQVNTEAFF.

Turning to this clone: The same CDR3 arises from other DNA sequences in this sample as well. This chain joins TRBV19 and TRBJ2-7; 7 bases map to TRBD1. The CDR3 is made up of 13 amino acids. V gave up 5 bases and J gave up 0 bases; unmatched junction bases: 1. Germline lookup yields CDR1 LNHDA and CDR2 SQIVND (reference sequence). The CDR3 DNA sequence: TGTGCCAGTAGTCGGGACAGCTCCTACGAGCAGTACTTC. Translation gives CASSRDSSYEQYF.

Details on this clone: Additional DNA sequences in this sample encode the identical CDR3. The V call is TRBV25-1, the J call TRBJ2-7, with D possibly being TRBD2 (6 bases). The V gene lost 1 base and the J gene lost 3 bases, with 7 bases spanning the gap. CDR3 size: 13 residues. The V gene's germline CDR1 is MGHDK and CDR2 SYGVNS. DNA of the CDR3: TGTGCCAGCAGTGAATCCGGGGGCTACGAGCAGTACTTC. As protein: CASSESGGYEQYF.